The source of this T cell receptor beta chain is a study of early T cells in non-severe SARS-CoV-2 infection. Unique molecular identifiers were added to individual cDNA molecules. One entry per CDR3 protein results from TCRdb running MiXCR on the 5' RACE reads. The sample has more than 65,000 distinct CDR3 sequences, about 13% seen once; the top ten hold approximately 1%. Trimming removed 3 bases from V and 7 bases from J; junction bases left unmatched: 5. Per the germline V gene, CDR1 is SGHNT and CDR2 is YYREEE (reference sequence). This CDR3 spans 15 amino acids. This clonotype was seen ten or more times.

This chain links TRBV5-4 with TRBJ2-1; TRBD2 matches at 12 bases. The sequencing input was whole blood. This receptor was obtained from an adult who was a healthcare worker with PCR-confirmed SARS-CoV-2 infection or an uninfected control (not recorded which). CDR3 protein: CASSSRLAGANEQFF. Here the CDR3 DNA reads TGTGCCAGCAGCTCCAGACTAGCGGGAGCGAATGAGCAGTTCTTC.